Below are 12 T cell receptor beta chains sequenced from a single sample in a study of a mutant IDH1 vaccine in newly diagnosed glioma. What these receptors recognize is not known. Time point meaning: week 35, safety follow-up. The investigators gave 300 ug of mutant IDH1 20-mer peptide in each vaccine dose, together with topical imiquimod. The table came from immunoSEQ multiplex PCR; TCRdb's copy has only in-frame clones and leaves some out. The table lists about 74,000 clones, around 84% of them singletons. The source was PBMCs, collected from a glioma patient whose treatment included an IDH1 peptide vaccine. The source of these receptors is a young man with glioma.

Here the CDR3 DNA reads TGTGCCAGCAGTTTAGGGTTTCGGGCAACTAATGAAAAACTGTTTTTT. It translates to CASSLGFRATNEKLFF. The chain recombines TRBV28 with TRBJ1-4; D uncertain. From germline, CDR1 is MDHEN and CDR2 SYDVKM. The V end was cut by 2 bases, the J end by 0 bases, with 10 bases between. This CDR3 region has 16 residues.

The chain has TRBV7-3 and TRBJ2-1; D is possibly TRBD1 or TRBD2 (6 bases each). CDR3 length equals 16 residues. The V end was cut by 3 bases, the J end by 5 bases, with 17 bases between. Germline-derived CDR1 and CDR2 are SGHTA and FQGTGA. The CDR3, as DNA: TGTGCCAGCAGCTTCACATGGGGGGCTCCCCACAATGAGCAGTTCTTC. Translating gives CASSFTWGAPHNEQFF.

This clone has just a few counts. The chain links TRBV29-1 to TRBJ1-1; D might be TRBD1 (6 bases). V was trimmed by 4 bases and J by 6 bases, leaving 18 bases between them. This CDR3 contains 14 residues. The germline V gene has CDR1 SQVTM and CDR2 ANQGSEA. DNA of the CDR3: TGCAGCGTTGCAAGGTCAGGGACAAAAGCTGAAGCTTTCTTT. Translated: CSVARSGTKAEAFF.

V is TRBV27 and J is TRBJ1-2; possible D gene TRBD1, 6 bases. V lost 6 bases and J lost 1, with 18 bases in between. The CDR3 spans 16 residues. CDR1 MNHEY and CDR2 SMNVEV come from the germline V gene (reference sequence). In nucleotides, the CDR3 is TGTGCCAGCAGGTTAGGGGCAGGGGACCTTAACTATGGCTACACCTTC. Protein sequence: CASRLGAGDLNYGYTF.

J is TRBJ2-2 and V is TRBV7-3, with 7 positions matching TRBD1. The CDR3 consists of 16 residues. Trimming cost V 2 bases and J 1 base; bases outside gene matches: 4. Germline V gene lookup returns CDR1 SGHTA and CDR2 FQGTGA. The CDR3 loop is CASSLSRTGNTGELFF. The CDR3 DNA reads TGTGCCAGCAGCTTATCGCGGACAGGGAACACCGGGGAGCTGTTTTTT.

The gene calls are TRBV5-1 and TRBJ2-1; D unclear. Deletions cut 0 bases from V and 4 bases from J, with 5 bases between. The length of the CDR3 is 13 residues. Germline loops: CDR1 SGHRS, CDR2 YFSETQ. CDR3: CASSLVEYNEQFF. The CDR3 DNA reads as TGCGCCAGCAGCTTGGTAGAATACAATGAGCAGTTCTTC.

V is TRBV5-4 and J is TRBJ1-2; maybe TRBD1 (5 bases). The length of the CDR3 is 12 residues. Looked up from germline, CDR1 is SGHNT and CDR2 is YYREEE (reference sequence). V gave up 6 bases and J gave up 8 bases, with 14 bases separating them. CDR3 loop: CASTSGTFGYTF. CDR3 DNA: TGTGCCAGCACTTCGGGGACGTTCGGCTACACCTTC.

This clone was picked up a small number of times. The chain combines TRBV5-8 with TRBJ1-5; the D is unclear. This CDR3 contains 16 residues. Germline V gene sequence: CDR1 SGHTS, CDR2 YDEGEE. Trimming took 1 base from V and 0 from J, leaving 11 bases between them. This CDR3 is CASSLHQTHSNQPQHF. Here the CDR3 DNA reads TGTGCCAGCAGCTTGCATCAGACACATAGCAATCAGCCCCAGCATTTT.

This clone showed up just a few times. This chain joins TRBV11-2 and TRBJ1-5; possible D gene TRBD1, 6 bases. This CDR3 contains 16 residues. Germline lookup yields CDR1 SGHAT and CDR2 FQNNGV. The V and J ends lost 0 bases and 0 bases respectively, with 9 bases between them. CDR3: CASSLDGGHSNQPQHF. CDR3 sequence (DNA): TGTGCCAGCAGCTTAGATGGGGGGCATAGCAATCAGCCCCAGCATTTT. The entire variable domain, with the rest obtained from reference TRBV11-2 and TRBJ1-5, is as follows: EAGVAQSPRYKIIEKRQSVAFWCNPISGHATLYWYQQILGQGPKLLIQFQNNGVVDDSQLPKDRFSAERLKGVDSTLKIQPAKLEDSAVYLCASSLDGGHSNQPQHFGDGTRLSIL.

There are a few counts of this clone. The chain joins TRBV9 to TRBJ1-4; D is unclear. CDR3 length: 13 amino acids. The V gene's germline CDR1 is SGDLS and CDR2 YYNGEE. Deletions cut 3 bases from V and 1 base from J, with 4 bases between. The CDR3 loop reads CASSDQTNEKLFF. In DNA form, the CDR3 reads TGTGCCAGCAGCGACCAAACTAATGAAAAACTGTTTTTT. The whole variable domain, remainder taken from reference TRBV9 and TRBJ1-4, is DSGVTQTPKHLITATGQRVTLRCSPRSGDLSVYWYQQSLDQGLQFLIQYYNGEERAKGNILERFSAQQFPDLHSELNLSSLELGDSALYFCASSDQTNEKLFFGSGTQLSVL.

The chain carries TRBV10-1 and TRBJ2-3; 7 bases align to TRBD1. The J segment lost 0 bases and the V segment lost 3 bases, leaving 3 bases of the junction unmatched. Germline CDR1 and CDR2: WNHNN and SYGVQD (reference sequence). CDR3 length: 15 amino acids. Here the CDR3 reads CASSERDSSTDTQYF. CDR3 bases: TGCGCCAGCAGTGAAAGGGACAGTAGCACAGATACGCAGTATTTT.

The chain joins TRBV10-3 to TRBJ2-7; D is perhaps TRBD1 (6 bases). The V end lost 4 bases, the J end lost 6 bases, and 16 bases lay between the germline ends. The germline V gene encodes CDR1 ENHRY and CDR2 SYGVKD. This CDR3 spans 14 amino acids. The CDR3 bases are TGTGCCATCAGTGTCGAGGCAGGGGATCTCGAGCAGTACTTC. It encodes CAISVEAGDLEQYF.